This T cell receptor beta chain was recovered during a study of T cell changes during pregnancy in multiple sclerosis. V trimming: 0 bases; J trimming: 3 bases; junction bases outside the gene matches: 6. Germline CDR1 reads SGHKS; CDR2 reads YYEKEE (reference sequence). The CDR3 totals 15 residues. Libraries were prepared by immunoSEQ multiplex PCR; TCRdb keeps only in-frame clonotypes and omits some of them. The sample shows approximately 40,000 clones, more than 90% of them seen only once. V and J are TRBV5-5 and TRBJ2-7; 7 positions agree with TRBD2. Sequencing was performed on CD8+ T cells from peripheral blood mononuclear cells, taken in the third trimester of pregnancy. The source is a female donor with multiple sclerosis, enrolled in a pregnancy study. In nucleotides, the CDR3 is TGTGCCAGCAGCTTGGGGCGGGAGTTGGTCTACGAGCAGTACTTC. This translates into CASSLGRELVYEQYF.